This T cell receptor beta chain was sequenced in a study of shared clonotypes between healthy human individuals. Whole-study results and caveats: Clonotype sharing among donors was expected to depend on sequencing depth. It was observed that roughly 5.4% of naive CD4 clonotypes were shared across several donors. Exclusively blood specimens were collected; tissue repertoires likely differ.

For this clone: Antigen specificity is unknown. The sample holds other DNA sequences that translate to the same CDR3.

Clones were sequenced by immunoSEQ multiplex PCR, and TCRdb holds only the in-frame ones, with some missing. The repertoire holds fewer than 850,000 clones, with about 78% as singletons. CDR3 length equals 15 residues. V gave up 3 bases and J gave up 1 base, with 9 bases separating them. Germline V CDR1 and CDR2: LNHDA, SQIVND (reference sequence). Sequencing used memory CD4+ T cells sorted from blood. The subset: CD45RA-negative fraction. This receptor was obtained from a woman in her twenties or thirties in good health. V usage is TRBV19 and J usage is TRBJ2-2; D is ambiguous. For the CDR3, the DNA is TGTGCCAGTAGTATTAGGGCAAGGAACACCGGGGAGCTGTTTTTT. Translation gives CASSIRARNTGELFF.